Sequencing of this T cell receptor beta chain was carried out in a study of OX40 agonist ivuxolimab in advanced cancers. Assay: immunoSEQ multiplex PCR; the TCRdb copy retains only in-frame clones and omits some. The sample carries roughly 75,000 clones, about 89% recorded once. CDR3 length equals 16 residues. CDR1 is MNHNY and CDR2 is SVGAGI in the germline V gene (reference sequence). V shed 0 bases and J shed 0 bases, with 9 bases lying between them. The sequence was collected from an adult with an advanced solid tumor such as melanoma, head and neck, liver or kidney cancer. The sample consisted of CD4+ or CD8+ T cells sorted from blood, taken in a trial of the OX40 agonist ivuxolimab. The genes are TRBV6-6 and TRBJ1-5; D is uncertain. DNA for the CDR3: TGTGCCAGCAGTTACTCCATGGCGGCTAGCAATCAGCCCCAGCATTTT. It yields the protein CASSYSMAASNQPQHF.